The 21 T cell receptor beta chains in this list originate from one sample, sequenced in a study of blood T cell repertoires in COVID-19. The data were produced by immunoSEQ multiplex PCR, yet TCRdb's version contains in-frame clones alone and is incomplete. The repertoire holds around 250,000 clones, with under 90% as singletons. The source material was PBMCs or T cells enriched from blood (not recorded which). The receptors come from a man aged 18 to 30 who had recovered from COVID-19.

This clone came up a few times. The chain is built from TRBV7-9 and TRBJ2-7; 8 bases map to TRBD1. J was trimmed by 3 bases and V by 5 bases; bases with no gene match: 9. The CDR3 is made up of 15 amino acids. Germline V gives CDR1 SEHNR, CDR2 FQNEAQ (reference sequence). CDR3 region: CASSRPETGDYEQYF. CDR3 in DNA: TGTGCCAGCAGCCGTCCCGAGACAGGGGACTACGAGCAGTACTTC.

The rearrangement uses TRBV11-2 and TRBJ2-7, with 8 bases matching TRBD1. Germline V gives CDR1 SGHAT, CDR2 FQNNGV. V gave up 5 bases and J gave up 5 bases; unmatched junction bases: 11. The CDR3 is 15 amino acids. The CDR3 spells CASSAGQGPLDEQYF. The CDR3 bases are TGTGCCAGCAGCGCTGGACAGGGCCCTCTCGACGAGCAGTACTTC.

CDR3 sequence: CASSVIRGGIQYF. The CDR3 DNA reads as TGTGCCAGCAGCGTCATTAGGGGCGGCATTCAGTACTTC. V and J are TRBV5-6 and TRBJ2-4; D is possibly TRBD1 (5 bases). V lost 4 bases, J lost 9 bases, and 14 bases lay in between. Germline V gene sequence: CDR1 SGHDT, CDR2 YYEEEE. This CDR3 comprises 13 residues.

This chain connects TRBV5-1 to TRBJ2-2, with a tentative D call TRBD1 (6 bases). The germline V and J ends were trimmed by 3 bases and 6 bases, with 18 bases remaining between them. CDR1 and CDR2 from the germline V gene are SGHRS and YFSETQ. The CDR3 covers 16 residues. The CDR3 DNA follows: TGCGCCAGCAGCTGGGCCCGACAGGCGGGTCCCGGGGAGCTGTTTTTT. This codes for CASSWARQAGPGELFF.

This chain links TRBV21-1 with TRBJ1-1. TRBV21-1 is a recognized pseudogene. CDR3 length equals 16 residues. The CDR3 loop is CASSKAGGAGNTEAFF. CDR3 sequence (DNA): TGTGCCAGCAGCAAAGCTGGGGGGGCTGGGAACACTGAAGCTTTCTTT.

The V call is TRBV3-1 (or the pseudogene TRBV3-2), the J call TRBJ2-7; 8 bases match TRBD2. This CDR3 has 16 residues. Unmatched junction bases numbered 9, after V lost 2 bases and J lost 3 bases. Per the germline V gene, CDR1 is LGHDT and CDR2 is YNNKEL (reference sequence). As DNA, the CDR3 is TGTGCCAGCAGCCAAAAGGGGTGGCGGGAGGTCTACGAGCAGTACTTC. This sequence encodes CASSQKGWREVYEQYF.

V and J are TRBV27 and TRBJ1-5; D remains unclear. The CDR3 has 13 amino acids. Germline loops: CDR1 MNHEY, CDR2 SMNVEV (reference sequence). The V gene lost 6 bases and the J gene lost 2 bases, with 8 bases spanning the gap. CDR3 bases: TGTGCCAGCAGCCCACGCGGCAATCAGCCCCAGCATTTT. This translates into CASSPRGNQPQHF.

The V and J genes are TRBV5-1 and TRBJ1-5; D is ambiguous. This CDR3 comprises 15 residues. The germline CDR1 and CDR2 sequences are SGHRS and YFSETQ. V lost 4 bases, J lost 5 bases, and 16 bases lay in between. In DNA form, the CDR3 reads TGCGCCAGCAGCACCGTTCCCGGGTGGGATCAGCCCCAGCATTTT. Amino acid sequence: CASSTVPGWDQPQHF.

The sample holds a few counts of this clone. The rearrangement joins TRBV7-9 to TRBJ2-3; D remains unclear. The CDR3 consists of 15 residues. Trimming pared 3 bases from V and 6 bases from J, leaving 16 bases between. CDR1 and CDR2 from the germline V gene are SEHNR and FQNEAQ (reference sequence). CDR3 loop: CASSLRRINADTQYF. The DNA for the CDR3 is TGTGCCAGCAGCTTGAGGCGAATCAACGCCGATACGCAGTATTTT.

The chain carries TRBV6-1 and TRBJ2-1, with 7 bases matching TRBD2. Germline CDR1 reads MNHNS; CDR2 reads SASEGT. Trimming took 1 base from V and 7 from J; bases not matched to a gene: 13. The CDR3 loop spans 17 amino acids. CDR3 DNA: TGTGCCAGCAGTGAAGGATTGCGGGCTAGCGGTTTTAATGAGCAGTTCTTC. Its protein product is CASSEGLRASGFNEQFF.

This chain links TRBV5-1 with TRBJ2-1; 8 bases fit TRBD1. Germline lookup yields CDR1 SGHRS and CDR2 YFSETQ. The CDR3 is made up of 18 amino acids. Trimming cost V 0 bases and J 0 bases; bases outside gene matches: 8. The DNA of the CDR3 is TGCGCCAGCAGCTTGGAAGCCAGGGGGCCATACTCCTACAATGAGCAGTTCTTC. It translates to CASSLEARGPYSYNEQFF.

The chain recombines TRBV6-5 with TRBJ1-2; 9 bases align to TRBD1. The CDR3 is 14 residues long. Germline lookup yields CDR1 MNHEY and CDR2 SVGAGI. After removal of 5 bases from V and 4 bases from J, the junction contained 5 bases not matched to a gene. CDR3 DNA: TGTGCCAGCAGTACAGGGGGCGTGGGCTATGGCTACACCTTC. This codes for CASSTGGVGYGYTF.

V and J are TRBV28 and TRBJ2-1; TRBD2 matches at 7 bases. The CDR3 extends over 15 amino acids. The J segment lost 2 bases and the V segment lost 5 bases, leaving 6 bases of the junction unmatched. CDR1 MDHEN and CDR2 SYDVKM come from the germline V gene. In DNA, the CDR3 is TGTGCCAGCAGTAACCTAGCGGCGACCTACAATGAGCAGTTCTTC. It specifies CASSNLAATYNEQFF.

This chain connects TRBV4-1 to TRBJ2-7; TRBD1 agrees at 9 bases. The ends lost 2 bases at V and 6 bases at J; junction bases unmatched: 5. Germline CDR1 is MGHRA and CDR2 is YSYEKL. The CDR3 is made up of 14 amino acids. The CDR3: CASSQSQTGGEQYF. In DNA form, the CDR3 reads TGCGCCAGCAGCCAATCCCAGACAGGGGGCGAGCAGTACTTC.

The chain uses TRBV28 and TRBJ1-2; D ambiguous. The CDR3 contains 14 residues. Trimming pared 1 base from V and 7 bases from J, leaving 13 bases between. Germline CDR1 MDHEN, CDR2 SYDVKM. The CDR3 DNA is TGTGCCAGCAGTTTATTTTACCGGGAGGCTGGCTACACCTTC. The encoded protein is CASSLFYREAGYTF.

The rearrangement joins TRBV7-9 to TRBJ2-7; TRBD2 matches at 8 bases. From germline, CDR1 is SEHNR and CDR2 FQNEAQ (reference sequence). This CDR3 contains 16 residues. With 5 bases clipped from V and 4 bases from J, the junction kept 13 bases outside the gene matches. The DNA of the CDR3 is TGTGCCAGCAGCAAAAGGGTCCAGCGGGAGTGGTACGAGCAGTACTTC. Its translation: CASSKRVQREWYEQYF.

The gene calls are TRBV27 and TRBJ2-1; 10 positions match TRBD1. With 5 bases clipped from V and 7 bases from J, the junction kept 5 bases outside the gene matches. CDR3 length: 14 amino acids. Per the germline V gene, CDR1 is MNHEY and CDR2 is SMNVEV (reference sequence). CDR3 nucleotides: TGTGCCAGCAGTCTACGGGACAGGGGTAATGAGCAGTTCTTC. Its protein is CASSLRDRGNEQFF.

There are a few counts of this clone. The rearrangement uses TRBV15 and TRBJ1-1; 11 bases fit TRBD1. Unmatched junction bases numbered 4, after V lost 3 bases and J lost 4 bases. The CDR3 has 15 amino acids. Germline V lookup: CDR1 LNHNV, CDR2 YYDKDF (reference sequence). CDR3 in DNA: TGTGCCACCAGCAGGGACAGGGGGCGAAGCACTGAAGCTTTCTTT. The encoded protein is CATSRDRGRSTEAFF.

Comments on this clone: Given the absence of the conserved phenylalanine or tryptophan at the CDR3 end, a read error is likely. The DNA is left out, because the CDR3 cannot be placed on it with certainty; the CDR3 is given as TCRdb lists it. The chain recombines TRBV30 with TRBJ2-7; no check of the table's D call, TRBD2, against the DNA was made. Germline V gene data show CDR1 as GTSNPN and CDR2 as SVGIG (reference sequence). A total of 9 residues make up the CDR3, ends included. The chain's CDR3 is CAWIPGGDI.

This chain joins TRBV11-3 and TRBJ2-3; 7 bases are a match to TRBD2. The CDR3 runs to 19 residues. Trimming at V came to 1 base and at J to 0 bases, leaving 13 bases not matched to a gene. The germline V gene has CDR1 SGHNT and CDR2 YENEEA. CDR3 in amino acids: CASSLVGMWSGASTDTQYF. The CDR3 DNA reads TGTGCCAGCAGCTTAGTAGGGATGTGGAGCGGGGCGAGCACAGATACGCAGTATTTT.

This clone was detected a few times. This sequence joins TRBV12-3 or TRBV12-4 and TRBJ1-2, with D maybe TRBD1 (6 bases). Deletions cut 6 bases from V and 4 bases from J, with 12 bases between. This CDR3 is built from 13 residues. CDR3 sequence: CASSQTGPYGYTF. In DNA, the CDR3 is TGTGCCAGCAGCCAGACAGGCCCCTATGGCTACACCTTC.